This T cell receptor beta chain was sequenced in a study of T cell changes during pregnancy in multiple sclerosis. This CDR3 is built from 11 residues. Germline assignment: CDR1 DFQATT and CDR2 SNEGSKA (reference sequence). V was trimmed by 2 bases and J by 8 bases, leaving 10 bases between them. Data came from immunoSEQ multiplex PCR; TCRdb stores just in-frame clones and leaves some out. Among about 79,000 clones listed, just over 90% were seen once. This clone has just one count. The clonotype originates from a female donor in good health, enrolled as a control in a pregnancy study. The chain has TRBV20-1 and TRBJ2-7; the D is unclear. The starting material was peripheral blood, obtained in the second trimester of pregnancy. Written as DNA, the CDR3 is TGCAGTGCTAGAATGGCCTTAAAGCAGTACTTC. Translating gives CSARMALKQYF.